The 27 T cell receptor beta chains below come from one sample, sequenced in a study of control samples from healthy donors and cancer patients. The table came from immunoSEQ multiplex PCR; TCRdb's copy has only in-frame clones and leaves some out. The data hold some 130,000 clones, with 92% observed a single time. Input material: blood. Source of these receptors: a woman in her 50s in good health.

This clone has only one observation. The V gene is TRBV20-1, the J gene TRBJ1-2; D is ambiguous. V lost 8 bases, J lost 3 bases, and 10 bases lay in between. There are 11 residues in the CDR3. The V gene's germline CDR1 is DFQATT and CDR2 SNEGSKA (reference sequence). Written as DNA, the CDR3 is TGCAGTACCATCTCGGACTATGGCTACACCTTC. It yields the protein CSTISDYGYTF.

The rearrangement uses TRBV5-1 and TRBJ2-2; D is perhaps TRBD1 (6 bases). Trimming cost V 5 bases and J 10 bases, with 21 bases left between them. This CDR3 region has 15 residues. Germline assignment: CDR1 SGHRS and CDR2 YFSETQ. CDR3 in amino acids: CASSPNQGSPVELFF. The DNA of the CDR3 is TGCGCCAGCAGTCCAAACCAGGGGTCACCCGTGGAGCTGTTTTTT.

The genes are TRBV18 and TRBJ1-1; D possibly corresponds to TRBD1 (6 bases). The germline V gene encodes CDR1 KGHSH and CDR2 LQKENI. This CDR3 contains 16 residues. Trimming cost V 0 bases and J 4 bases, with 15 bases left between them. In DNA form, the CDR3 reads TGTGCCAGCTCACCACCGATGGGGGGGCGCGGCACTGAAGCTTTCTTT. Protein sequence: CASSPPMGGRGTEAFF.

The rearrangement links TRBV30 to TRBJ1-1; 9 bases are a match to TRBD1. This CDR3 contains 13 residues. CDR1 and CDR2 (germline): GTSNPN, SVGIG (reference sequence). The V gene end was trimmed by 1 base and the J gene end by 6 bases; junction bases not matched to a gene: 3. CDR3 nucleotide sequence: TGTGCCTGGAGTGCGACAGGGGGTGCTGAAGCTTTCTTT. This translates into CAWSATGGAEAFF.

The chain has TRBV2 and TRBJ2-7; either TRBD1 or TRBD2 may fit D (6 bases each). Germline lookup yields CDR1 SNHLY and CDR2 FYNNEI. The CDR3 totals 14 residues. V lost 1 base and J lost 2, with 9 bases in between. The CDR3 here is CASSEERGAYEQYF. The CDR3, as DNA: TGTGCCAGCAGTGAAGAAAGGGGGGCCTACGAGCAGTACTTC.

Only one count was recorded for this clone. The V gene is TRBV6-6, the J gene TRBJ1-5; possibly TRBD1 for D (5 bases). The CDR3 sequence is 16 residues long. Trimming stripped 6 bases from V and 2 bases from J, with 17 bases between. CDR1 MNHNY and CDR2 SVGAGI come from the germline V gene (reference sequence). The CDR3 sequence: CASSSGLPEGNQPQHF. CDR3 nucleotide sequence: TGTGCCAGCAGCTCAGGGCTCCCCGAGGGCAATCAGCCCCAGCATTTT.

The count of this clone is one. The V and J genes are TRBV6-1 and TRBJ2-1, with D perhaps matching TRBD1 or TRBD2 (5 bases each). Germline CDR1 and CDR2: MNHNS and SASEGT. The CDR3 has 14 residues. V lost 1 base and J lost 5, with 9 bases in between. CDR3 in DNA: TGTGCCAGCAGTGAAGGGGGGACGGACAATGAGCAGTTCTTC. Translating it yields CASSEGGTDNEQFF.

The V call is TRBV7-2, the J call TRBJ1-1; maybe TRBD1 (6 bases). The germline V gene has CDR1 SGHTA and CDR2 FQGNSA. There are 15 residues in the CDR3. V was cut by 4 bases and J by 6 bases, with 18 bases left in between. In DNA, the CDR3 is TGTGCCAGCAGCTCCCTCTGGCGGGGGGCTGCTGAAGCTTTCTTT. Residues: CASSSLWRGAAEAFF.

This chain joins TRBV5-1 and TRBJ2-2; 7 nucleotides agree with TRBD1. The CDR3 has 15 residues. Germline CDR1 is SGHRS and CDR2 is YFSETQ. Germline trimming cut 4 bases from V and 7 bases from J; bases unmatched to any gene: 10. The DNA of the CDR3 is TGCGCCAGCAGCGTTAGACAGGGCACTAGCGGGGAGCTGTTTTTT. The encoded protein is CASSVRQGTSGELFF.

The rearrangement joins TRBV6-5 to TRBJ1-1, with D possibly being TRBD1 (6 bases). The CDR3 is 14 amino acids. Per germline, CDR1 MNHEY and CDR2 SVGAGI. Trimming stripped 6 bases from V and 2 bases from J, with 13 bases between. The CDR3 region is CASRWGGENTEAFF. CDR3 nucleotides: TGTGCCAGCAGGTGGGGGGGCGAAAACACTGAAGCTTTCTTT.

The V call is TRBV7-9, the J call TRBJ1-1; maybe TRBD1 (5 bases). Trimming took 5 bases from V and 4 from J, leaving 20 bases between them. The CDR3 contains 16 residues. In germline, CDR1 is SEHNR, CDR2 FQNEAQ (reference sequence). The CDR3 is CASSPGKGAVGTEAFF. For the CDR3, the DNA is TGTGCCAGCAGCCCAGGCAAAGGGGCCGTGGGCACTGAAGCTTTCTTT.

The chain uses TRBV5-1 and TRBJ1-2, with D possibly being TRBD1 (6 bases). The CDR3 loop spans 14 amino acids. Germline V CDR1 and CDR2: SGHRS, YFSETQ. Trimming pared 4 bases from V and 4 bases from J, leaving 14 bases between. The CDR3 spells CASSPGAGVYGYTF. The CDR3 region has the DNA TGCGCCAGCAGCCCAGGGGCGGGGGTCTATGGCTACACCTTC.

The chain joins TRBV6-1 to TRBJ2-1; TRBD2 agrees at 7 bases. The germline gives CDR1 MNHNS, CDR2 SASEGT. This CDR3 is built from 17 residues. Trimming removed 4 bases from V and 9 bases from J; junction bases left unmatched: 18. CDR3 DNA sequence: TGTGCCAGCAGTGCCCCTCCGACTAGCCCCAGGGTGGGTGAGCAGTTCTTC. Protein sequence: CASSAPPTSPRVGEQFF.

The V gene is TRBV5-4, the J gene TRBJ2-3; 8 nucleotides align to TRBD1. V was clipped by 2 bases and J by 6 bases; unmatched bases: 2. Germline assignment: CDR1 SGHNT and CDR2 YYREEE (reference sequence). This CDR3 contains 13 residues. CDR3 nucleotides: TGTGCCAGCAGCTTATCAGGGGGCGATACGCAGTATTTT. It encodes CASSLSGGDTQYF.

This clone came up a few times. The CDR3 DNA reads TGTGCCAGCAGTACCTTGTGGGGGAGGCCTCCCATCGAGCAGTTCTTC. Translation: CASSTLWGRPPIEQFF. The rearrangement joins TRBV28 to TRBJ2-1, with D possibly matching TRBD2 (6 bases). The germline CDR1 and CDR2 sequences are MDHEN and SYDVKM. Deletions cut 5 bases from V and 10 bases from J, with 24 bases between. The CDR3 runs 16 residues.

The CDR3 loop reads CASRPPNLSTEAFF. The CDR3 DNA reads TGTGCCAGCAGACCCCCAAATCTTTCCACTGAAGCTTTCTTT. V is TRBV28 and J is TRBJ1-1, with no clear D. The germline gives CDR1 MDHEN, CDR2 SYDVKM. V was cut by 6 bases and J by 4 bases, with 15 bases left in between. This CDR3 contains 14 residues.

The rearrangement joins TRBV9 to TRBJ2-1; a possible D gene is TRBD2 (5 bases). CDR3 length equals 15 residues. CDR1 SGDLS and CDR2 YYNGEE come from the germline V gene. Trimming cost V 0 bases and J 4 bases, with 11 bases left between them. The CDR3 sequence: CASSVGTYTYNEQFF. The CDR3 DNA reads as TGTGCCAGCAGCGTAGGGACTTATACATACAATGAGCAGTTCTTC.

This chain connects TRBV19 to TRBJ2-6; D uncertain. The CDR3 totals 16 residues. Per the germline V gene, CDR1 is LNHDA and CDR2 is SQIVND (reference sequence). Between the trimmed V and J ends, which lost 6 bases and 2 bases, there was a span of 14 bases. CDR3 loop: CASRTVPVTGANVLTF. In DNA, the CDR3 is TGTGCCAGTAGAACGGTTCCAGTAACTGGGGCCAACGTCCTGACTTTC.

This chain connects TRBV7-2 to TRBJ2-2; D is possibly TRBD1 (7 bases). Germline CDR1 reads SGHTA; CDR2 reads FQGNSA. The V end lost 7 bases, the J end lost 0 bases, and 12 bases lay between the germline ends. The CDR3 is made up of 15 amino acids. The DNA for the CDR3 is TGTGCCAGCACCGGCGGGACAGCGAACACCGGGGAGCTGTTTTTT. Protein sequence: CASTGGTANTGELFF.

The gene calls are TRBV3-1 (or the pseudogene TRBV3-2) and TRBJ2-7, with 11 bases fitting TRBD2. CDR1 and CDR2 (germline): LGHDT, YNNKEL (reference sequence). The CDR3 has 15 amino acids. V lost 4 bases to trimming and J lost 3 bases; unmatched junction nucleotides: 5. The CDR3 loop reads CASSPVAGGGYEQYF. The CDR3 DNA is TGTGCCAGCAGCCCCGTAGCGGGAGGGGGCTACGAGCAGTACTTC.

The V call is TRBV5-1, the J call TRBJ1-2; 9 bases line up with TRBD1. CDR1 is SGHRS, CDR2 YFSETQ, per germline. The CDR3 is 15 residues long. The V segment lost 4 bases and the J segment 7 bases; nucleotides outside the gene matches: 11. For the CDR3, the DNA is TGCGCCAGCAGCCTTAACCCGGGACAGGGTAGTGGCTACACCTTC. Its translation is CASSLNPGQGSGYTF.

The rearrangement uses TRBV2 and TRBJ2-7; D unclear. Germline V gene lookup returns CDR1 SNHLY and CDR2 FYNNEI. The CDR3 is 10 amino acids. Deletions cut 3 bases from V and 7 bases from J, with 4 bases between. The CDR3 sequence is CASSEGEQYF. CDR3 bases: TGTGCCAGCAGTGAGGGGGAGCAGTACTTC. Full variable domain (remainder filled in from reference TRBV2 and TRBJ2-7): EPEVTQTPSHQVTQMGQEVILRCVPISNHLYFYWYRQILGQKVEFLVSFYNNEISEKSEIFDDQFSVERPDGSNFTLKIRSTKLEDSAMYFCASSEGEQYFGPGTRLTVT.

The chain joins TRBV7-6 to TRBJ2-7; D may be TRBD1 or TRBD2 (6 bases each). This CDR3 is built from 17 residues. Per germline, CDR1 SGHVS and CDR2 FNYEAQ. V lost 1 base, J lost 6 bases, and 22 bases lay in between. CDR3 in DNA: TGTGCCAGCAGCTTAGAGGCGCCGGGGGCGTTCTTGGGCGAGCAGTACTTC. Translating gives CASSLEAPGAFLGEQYF.

This chain links TRBV6-5 with TRBJ2-2, with no clear D. Trimming left V 2 bases short and J 7 bases short, with 8 bases between. The CDR3 totals 13 residues. Germline assignment: CDR1 MNHEY and CDR2 SVGAGI. The CDR3 nucleotides read TGTGCCAGCAGTTACGGGTTTGACGGGGAGCTGTTTTTT. This sequence encodes CASSYGFDGELFF.

V gene TRBV29-1 combines with J gene TRBJ2-3; D remains unclear. Germline CDR1 reads SQVTM; CDR2 reads ANQGSEA. V shed 2 bases and J shed 8 bases, with 11 bases lying between them. CDR3 length: 12 amino acids. CDR3 sequence: CSVELSSGTQYF. Written as DNA, the CDR3 is TGCAGCGTTGAACTATCGAGTGGTACGCAGTATTTT.

Here the CDR3 reads CAIEKRAGADEQYF. DNA of the CDR3: TGTGCCATAGAAAAAAGGGCGGGAGCGGACGAGCAGTACTTC. J is TRBJ2-7 and V is TRBV10-3, with 7 bases identical to TRBD2. CDR1 ENHRY and CDR2 SYGVKD come from the germline V gene. The J segment lost 5 bases and the V segment lost 9 bases, leaving 13 bases of the junction unmatched. This CDR3 has 14 residues.

In its sample, this clone was seen a few times. The chain combines TRBV3-1 (or the pseudogene TRBV3-2) with TRBJ2-3, with 8 bases lining up with TRBD2. Trimming took 7 bases from V and 4 from J; bases not matched to a gene: 7. Germline lookup yields CDR1 LGHDT and CDR2 YNNKEL (reference sequence). The length of the CDR3 is 14 residues. The CDR3 nucleotides read TGTGCCAGCAATCCCGGGAGGGGGGCAGATACGCAGTATTTT. Translation: CASNPGRGADTQYF.